The T cell receptor (beta chain) described here comes from a study of blood T cell repertoires in COVID-19. Produced via immunoSEQ multiplex PCR; TCRdb's table is partial and in-frame only. The sample has a few hundred thousand clones, roughly 85% seen once. Trimming stripped 3 bases from V and 5 bases from J, with 10 bases between. CDR1 is LNHDA and CDR2 is SQIVND in the germline V gene (reference sequence). This CDR3 comprises 13 residues. The chain recombines TRBV19 with TRBJ2-5; TRBD1 might be the D (6 bases). Material: PBMCs or T cells enriched from blood (not recorded which). This clonotype was obtained from a woman between 50 and 59 years old who had been exposed to COVID-19. The DNA for the CDR3 is TGTGCCAGTAGTATCACAGGGATGGAGACCCAGTACTTC. The encoded protein is CASSITGMETQYF.